The clone carrying this TCR beta chain was counted a single time. Its specificity is not known. Sequenced material consisted of expressed TCRB transcripts (all of the isolated RNA was reverse transcribed). Sequencing used immunoSEQ multiplex PCR; TCRdb keeps in-frame clones, though not all of them. The sample holds 150,000 or so clones; about a tenth are singletons and the top ten take approximately 0.68%. The germline gives CDR1 SGHAT, CDR2 FQNNGV. Trimming stripped 4 bases from V and 1 base from J, with 9 bases between. The CDR3 spans 14 residues. The sample originates from a study of beta chain features in type 1 diabetes. Overall study: The samples had 100 million to 140 million sorted cells examined in all.

General study results and limits: Patients showed naive, central memory and Treg TCRB repertoires that appeared more similar than those of healthy donors. Within each of all four CD4+ subsets, Type 1 diabetes patients had TCRB CDR3s that were moderately but significantly shorter. It was possible that PCR favored shorter templates, equally so in patients and controls.

The sample comprised central memory CD4+ T cells from blood. The chain uses TRBV11-2 and TRBJ2-3; D uncertain. This clonotype was obtained from a man between 18 and 29 years old in good health. CDR3 nucleotides: TGTGCCAGCAGCTCCGACTCCGGCACAGATACGCAGTATTTT. Translating it yields CASSSDSGTDTQYF.